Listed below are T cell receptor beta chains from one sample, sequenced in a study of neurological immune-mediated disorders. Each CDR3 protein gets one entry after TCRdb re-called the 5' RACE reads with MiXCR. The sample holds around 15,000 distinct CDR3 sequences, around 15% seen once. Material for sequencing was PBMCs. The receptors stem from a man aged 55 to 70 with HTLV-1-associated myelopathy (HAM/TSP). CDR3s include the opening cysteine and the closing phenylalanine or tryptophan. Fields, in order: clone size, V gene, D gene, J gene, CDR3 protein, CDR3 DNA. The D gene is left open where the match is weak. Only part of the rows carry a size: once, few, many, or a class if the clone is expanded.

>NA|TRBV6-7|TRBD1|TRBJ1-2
CASYSGTGGDYGYTF
TGTGCCAGCTACTCCGGGACAGGGGGCGACTATGGCTACACCTTC
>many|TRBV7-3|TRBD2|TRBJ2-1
CASSTYLAGNNEQFF
TGTGCCAGCAGCACTTATCTAGCGGGGAACAATGAGCAGTTCTTC
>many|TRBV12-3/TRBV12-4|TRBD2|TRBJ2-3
CASSFSGADTQYF
TGTGCCAGCAGTTTTAGCGGGGCAGATACGCAGTATTTT
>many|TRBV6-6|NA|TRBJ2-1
CASGNSYNEQFF
TGTGCCAGCGGAAACAGTTACAATGAGCAGTTCTTC
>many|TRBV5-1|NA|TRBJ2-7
CASSSPVTYEQYF
TGCGCCAGCAGCTCCCCGGTCACCTACGAGCAGTACTTC
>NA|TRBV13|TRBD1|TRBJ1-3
CASSPGTGISGNTIYF
TGTGCCAGCAGCCCCGGGACAGGGATCTCTGGAAACACCATATATTTT
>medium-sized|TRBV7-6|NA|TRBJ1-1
CASSLVGGQGNTEAFF
TGTGCCAGCAGCTTAGTTGGGGGCCAGGGGAACACTGAAGCTTTCTTT
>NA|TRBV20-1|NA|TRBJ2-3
CSAIRADTQYF
TGCAGTGCTATCAGGGCGGATACGCAGTATTTT
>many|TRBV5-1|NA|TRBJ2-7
CASSLAVENEQYF
TGCGCCAGCAGCTTGGCGGTTGAAAACGAGCAGTACTTC
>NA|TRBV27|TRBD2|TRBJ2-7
CASTPSGAQQYF
TGTGCCAGCACGCCTAGCGGGGCCCAGCAGTACTTC
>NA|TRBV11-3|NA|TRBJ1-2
CASSSGTTTYGYTF
TGTGCCAGCAGCTCGGGGACAACGACCTATGGCTACACCTTC
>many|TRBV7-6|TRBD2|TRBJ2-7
CASSLGASGGAGEQYF
TGTGCCAGCAGCTTAGGAGCTAGCGGGGGGGCGGGCGAGCAGTACTTC
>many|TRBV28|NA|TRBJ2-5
CSTATSWTQYF
TGCTCGACAGCCACATCGTGGACCCAGTACTTC
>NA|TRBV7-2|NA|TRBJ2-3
CASSLATRTDTQYF
TGTGCCAGCAGCTTAGCGACTCGAACAGATACGCAGTATTTT
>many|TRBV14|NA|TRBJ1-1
CASSQDQGLVEAFF
TGTGCCAGCAGCCAAGATCAAGGGTTGGTTGAAGCTTTCTTT
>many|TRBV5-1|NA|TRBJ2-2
CASSTPTGRAAGELFF
TGCGCCAGCAGCACTCCTACAGGGAGGGCCGCCGGGGAGCTGTTTTTT
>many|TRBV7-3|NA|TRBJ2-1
CASSLGDPAYNEQFF
TGTGCCAGCAGCTTAGGAGACCCTGCCTACAATGAGCAGTTCTTC
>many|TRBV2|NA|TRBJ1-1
CASSGGVNTEAFF
TGTGCCAGCAGTGGGGGAGTTAACACTGAAGCTTTCTTT
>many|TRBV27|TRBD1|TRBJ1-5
CASRTGGAGQPQHF
TGTGCCAGCCGGACAGGGGGCGCCGGTCAGCCCCAGCATTTT
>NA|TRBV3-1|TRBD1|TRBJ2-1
CASSQGQGAINEQFF
TGTGCCAGCAGCCAAGGACAGGGGGCGATCAATGAGCAGTTCTTC
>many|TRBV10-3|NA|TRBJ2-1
CAISEVGSYNEQFF
TGTGCCATCAGTGAAGTCGGATCCTACAATGAGCAGTTCTTC
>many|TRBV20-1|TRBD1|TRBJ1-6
CSALDRGIAYNSPLHF
TGCAGTGCGCTCGACAGGGGGATCGCCTATAATTCACCCCTCCACTTT
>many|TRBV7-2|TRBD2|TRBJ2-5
CASSLVPQRGGETQYF
TGTGCCAGCAGCTTAGTCCCCCAGCGGGGGGGAGAGACCCAGTACTTC
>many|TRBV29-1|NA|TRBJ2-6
CSVFRDVGSGANVLTF
TGCAGCGTTTTCCGTGACGTGGGCTCTGGGGCCAACGTCCTGACTTTC
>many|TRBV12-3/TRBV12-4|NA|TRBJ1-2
CASSKRTGYGYTF
TGTGCCAGCAGCAAACGGACGGGTTATGGCTACACCTTC
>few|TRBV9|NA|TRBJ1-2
CASGRTSARGKGYNF
TGTGCCAGCGGCAGGACGTCAGCCCGGGGGAAGGGCTACAACTTC
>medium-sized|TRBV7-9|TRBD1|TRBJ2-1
CASRADRAYNEQFF
TGTGCCAGCCGAGCCGACAGGGCTTACAATGAGCAGTTCTTC
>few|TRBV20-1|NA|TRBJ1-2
CSARDVVARANYGYTF
TGCAGTGCTAGAGATGTGGTGGCCAGAGCTAACTATGGCTACACCTTC
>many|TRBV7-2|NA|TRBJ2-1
CASSFPLQGRAQFF
TGTGCCAGCAGCTTCCCTCTGCAAGGGCGGGCGCAGTTCTTC
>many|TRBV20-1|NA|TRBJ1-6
CSASGQGKNSPLHF
TGCAGTGCTAGCGGGCAGGGCAAGAATTCACCCCTCCACTTT
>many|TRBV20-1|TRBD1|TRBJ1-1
CSAIDRVNTEAFF
TGCAGTGCTATAGACAGGGTGAACACTGAAGCTTTCTTT
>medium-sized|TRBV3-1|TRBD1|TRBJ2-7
CASSQGTDGEYF
TGTGCCAGCAGCCAGGGGACAGACGGGGAGTACTTC
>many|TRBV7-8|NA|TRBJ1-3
CASSLTRRLGTIYF
TGTGCCAGCAGCCTCACACGGCGTTTGGGGACCATATATTTT
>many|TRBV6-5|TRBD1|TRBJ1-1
CASRDRQGAGPSNTEAFF
TGTGCCAGCAGGGACCGACAGGGGGCCGGACCCTCGAACACTGAAGCTTTCTTT
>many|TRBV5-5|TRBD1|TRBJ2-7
CASSSLRGLTYEQYF
TGTGCCAGCAGCTCCCTCAGGGGGCTAACCTACGAGCAGTACTTC
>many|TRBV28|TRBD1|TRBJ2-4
CASSSGTVRNIQYF
TGTGCCAGCAGTTCCGGGACAGTTCGAAACATTCAGTACTTC
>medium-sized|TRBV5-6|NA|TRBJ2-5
CASSSQETQYF
TGTGCCAGCAGCTCCCAAGAGACCCAGTACTTC
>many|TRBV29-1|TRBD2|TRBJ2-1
CSAYLPGLGANEQFF
TGCAGCGCCTACCTACCCGGACTAGGCGCCAATGAGCAGTTCTTC
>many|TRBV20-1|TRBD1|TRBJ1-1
CSAPDTRQGVGRTEAFF
TGCAGTGCTCCCGACACTCGACAGGGAGTAGGTCGCACTGAAGCTTTCTTT
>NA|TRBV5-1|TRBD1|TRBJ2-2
CASSQGTDTRELFF
TGCGCCAGCAGCCAGGGGACAGACACCAGGGAGCTGTTTTTT
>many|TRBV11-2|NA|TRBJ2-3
CASSLEGGRDTQYF
TGTGCCAGCAGCTTGGAAGGTGGCCGAGATACGCAGTATTTT
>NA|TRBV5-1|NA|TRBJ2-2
CASSSRGTMELFF
TGCGCCAGCAGCTCAAGGGGTACCATGGAGCTGTTTTTT
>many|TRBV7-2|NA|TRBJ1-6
CASSLLRGDNSPLHF
TGTGCCAGCAGCTTATTAAGAGGGGATAATTCACCCCTCCACTTT
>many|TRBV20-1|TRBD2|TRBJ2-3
CSAQILAGTTDTQYF
TGCAGTGCCCAGATCCTAGCGGGGACCACAGATACGCAGTATTTT
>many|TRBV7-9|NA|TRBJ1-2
CASSRVVGSAFNYGYTF
TGTGCCAGCAGCCGAGTTGTGGGGAGTGCCTTTAACTATGGCTACACCTTC
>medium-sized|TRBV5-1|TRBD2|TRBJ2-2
CASSLAGANTGELFF
TGCGCCAGCAGCCTAGCGGGGGCGAACACCGGGGAGCTGTTTTTT
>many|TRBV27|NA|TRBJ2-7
CASSQGLGYEQYF
TGTGCCTCTTCACAGGGCCTCGGGTACGAGCAGTACTTC
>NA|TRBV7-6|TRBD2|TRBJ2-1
CASRGGLINEQFF
TGTGCCAGCCGGGGGGGCTTAATAAATGAGCAGTTCTTC
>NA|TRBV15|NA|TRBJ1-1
CATSMQEAGANEAFF
TGTGCCACCAGCATGCAAGAGGCGGGGGCGAATGAAGCTTTCTTT
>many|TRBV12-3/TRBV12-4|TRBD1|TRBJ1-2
CASGGGQTNYGYTF
TGTGCCAGCGGGGGGGGACAGACAAACTATGGCTACACCTTC
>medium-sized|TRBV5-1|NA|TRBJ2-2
CASSSRGTGELFF
TGCGCCAGCAGCTCAAGGGGTACCGGGGAGCTGTTTTTT